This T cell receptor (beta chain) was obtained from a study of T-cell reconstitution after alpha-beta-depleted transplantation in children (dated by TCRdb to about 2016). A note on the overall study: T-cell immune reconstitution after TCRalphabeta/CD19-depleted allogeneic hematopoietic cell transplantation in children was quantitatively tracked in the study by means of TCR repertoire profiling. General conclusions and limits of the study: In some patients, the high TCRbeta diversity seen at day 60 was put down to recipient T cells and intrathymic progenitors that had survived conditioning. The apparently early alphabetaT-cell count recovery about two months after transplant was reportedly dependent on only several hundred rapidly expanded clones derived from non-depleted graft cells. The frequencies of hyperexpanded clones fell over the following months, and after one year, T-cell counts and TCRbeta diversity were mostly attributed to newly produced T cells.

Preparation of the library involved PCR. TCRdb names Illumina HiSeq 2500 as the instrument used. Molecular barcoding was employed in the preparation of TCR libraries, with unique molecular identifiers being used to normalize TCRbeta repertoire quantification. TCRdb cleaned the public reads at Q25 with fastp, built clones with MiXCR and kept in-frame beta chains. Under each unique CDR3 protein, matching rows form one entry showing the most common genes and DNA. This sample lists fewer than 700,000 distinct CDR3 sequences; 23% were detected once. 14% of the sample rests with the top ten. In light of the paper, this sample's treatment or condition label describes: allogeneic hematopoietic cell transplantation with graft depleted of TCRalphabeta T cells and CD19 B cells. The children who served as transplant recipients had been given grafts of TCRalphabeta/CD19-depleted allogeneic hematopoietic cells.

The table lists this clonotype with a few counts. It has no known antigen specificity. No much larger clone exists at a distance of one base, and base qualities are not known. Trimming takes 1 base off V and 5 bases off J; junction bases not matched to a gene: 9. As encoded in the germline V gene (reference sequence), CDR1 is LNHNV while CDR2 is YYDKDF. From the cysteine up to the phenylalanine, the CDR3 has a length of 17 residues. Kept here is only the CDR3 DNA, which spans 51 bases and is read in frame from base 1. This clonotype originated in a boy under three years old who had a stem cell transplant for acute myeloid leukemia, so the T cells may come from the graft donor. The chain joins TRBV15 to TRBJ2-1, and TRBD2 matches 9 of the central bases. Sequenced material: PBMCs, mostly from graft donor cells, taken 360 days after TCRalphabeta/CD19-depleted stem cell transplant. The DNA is TGTGCCACCAGCAGAGCCCCGCGGGGGGGTCTAAACAATGAGCAGTTCTTC. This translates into CATSRAPRGGLNNEQFF. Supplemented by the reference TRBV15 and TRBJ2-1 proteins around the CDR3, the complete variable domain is DAMVIQNPRYQVTQFGKPVTLSCSQTLNHNVMYWYQQKSSQAPKLLFHYYDKDFNNEADTPDNFQSRRPNTSFCFLDIRSPGLGDTAMYLCATSRAPRGGLNNEQFFGPGTRLTVL.